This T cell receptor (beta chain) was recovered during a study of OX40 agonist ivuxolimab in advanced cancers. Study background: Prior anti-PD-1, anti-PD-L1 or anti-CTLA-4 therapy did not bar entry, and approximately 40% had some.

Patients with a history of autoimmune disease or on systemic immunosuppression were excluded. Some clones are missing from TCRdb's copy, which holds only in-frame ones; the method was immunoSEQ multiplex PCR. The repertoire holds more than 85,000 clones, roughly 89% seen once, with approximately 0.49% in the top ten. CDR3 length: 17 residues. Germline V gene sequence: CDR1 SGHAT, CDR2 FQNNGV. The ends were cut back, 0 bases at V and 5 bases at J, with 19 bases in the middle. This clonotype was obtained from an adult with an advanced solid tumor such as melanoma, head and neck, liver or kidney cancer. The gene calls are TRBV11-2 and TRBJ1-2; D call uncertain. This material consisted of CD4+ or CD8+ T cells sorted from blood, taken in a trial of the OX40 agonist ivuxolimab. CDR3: CASSLEARVRTIYGYTF. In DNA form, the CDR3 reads TGTGCCAGCAGCTTAGAGGCCCGGGTGCGAACCATTTATGGCTACACCTTC.